The rows below give T cell receptor beta chains drawn from one sample of a study of cytomegalovirus exposure and HLA in healthy donors. Sequencing used immunoSEQ multiplex PCR; TCRdb keeps in-frame clones, though not all of them. Seen here are about 160,000 clones, 65% to 80% observed once, and the top ten hold more than 3.5%. Sample: PBMCs. The receptors shown here come from a man aged 35-49 years in good health and CMV-seronegative. Both conserved end residues are part of each CDR3. The D gene is left open where the match is weak. Expanded clones get a size class; other rows say once, few or many, or leave the size out.

TRBD1,.,TRBJ2-7,TRBV18,TGTGCCAGCTCACCACCGAGACAGGGGGGGTTTGCTCGCGAGCAGTACTTC,CASSPPRQGGFAREQYF
.,.,TRBJ2-6,TRBV6-5,TGTGCCAGCAGTTATCTTGGAGGGACCAACGTCCTGACTTTC,CASSYLGGTNVLTF
TRBD2,.,TRBJ2-3,TRBV10-3,TGTGCCATCACCCCCGGCGGGGGGACAGATACGCAGTATTTT,CAITPGGGTDTQYF
TRBD2,.,TRBJ2-3,TRBV5-8,TGTGCCAGCAGCCCCGGGGGGGTAGGTCCCACAGATACGCAGTATTTT,CASSPGGVGPTDTQYF
.,.,TRBJ1-5,TRBV30,TGTGCCTGGAGTTTCCGACAGGGCAATCAGCCCCAGCATTTT,CAWSFRQGNQPQHF
.,few,TRBJ2-3,TRBV4-3,TGCGCCAGCACCCCTTTGGCAGGATCGACAGATACGCAGTATTTT,CASTPLAGSTDTQYF
.,few,TRBJ2-5,TRBV15,TGTGCCACCAGCAGAGGAGGGGGCCAAGAGACCCAGTACTTC,CATSRGGGQETQYF
TRBD2,.,TRBJ2-5,TRBV19,TGTGCCAGTAGTCCCCGGGGGGGCTACCAAGAGACCCAGTACTTC,CASSPRGGYQETQYF
.,.,TRBJ1-2,TRBV27,TGTGCCAGCAGTTCTAGGGGTAGTAGCTACACCTTC,CASSSRGSSYTF
TRBD1,.,TRBJ1-4,TRBV5-5,TGTGCCAGCAGAGTCGGGACAGGGTCGGAAAGCGAAAAACTGTTTTTT,CASRVGTGSESEKLFF
.,.,TRBJ2-1,TRBV7-6,TGTGCCAGCAGCTCTGAGATAAGCAATGAGCAGTTCTTC,CASSSEISNEQFF
.,few,TRBJ1-5,TRBV29-1,TGCAGCGTTGAGGCAGGAATTGGTCAGCCCCAGCATTTT,CSVEAGIGQPQHF
TRBD1,.,TRBJ1-1,TRBV29-1,TGCAGCGGATGGACAGGGGAGAACACTGAAGCTTTCTTT,CSGWTGENTEAFF
.,.,TRBJ1-2,TRBV5-4,TGTGCCAGCAGCTTGGCCCCGGGGTACGGGGGAGGCTACACCTTC,CASSLAPGYGGGYTF
.,.,TRBJ2-5,TRBV7-2,TGTGCCAGCAGCCCCCCGCTCGGGATCACAGGGAGGGTGGAGACCCAGTACTTC,CASSPPLGITGRVETQYF
TRBD1,.,TRBJ2-1,TRBV18,TGTGCCAGCTCACCTTCGGACAGGGCCAGCTCCTACAATGAGCAGTTCTTC,CASSPSDRASSYNEQFF
.,.,TRBJ1-1,TRBV6-5,TGTGCCAGCATTAGGAGTAGGCTCGGGTCGTATGAAGCTTTCTTT,CASIRSRLGSYEAFF
TRBD2,once,TRBJ2-5,TRBV4-1,TGCGCCAGCAGCCAAGATGAGCGGGGGGAAGAGACCCAGTACTTC,CASSQDERGEETQYF
TRBD1,few,TRBJ2-3,TRBV9,TGTGCCAGCAGCGAGACTGGGGGACAGGTAGGCACAGATACGCAGTATTTT,CASSETGGQVGTDTQYF
TRBD1,.,TRBJ2-3,TRBV19,TGTGCCAGTAAAGATAACAGGGGTAGCACAGATACGCAGTATTTT,CASKDNRGSTDTQYF
TRBD2,.,TRBJ2-1,TRBV7-2,TGTGCCAGCAGCTTGACTAGCTCCAATGAGCAGTTCTTC,CASSLTSSNEQFF
.,.,TRBJ1-6,TRBV5-1,TGCGCCAGCAGCCCCGGTCAAAATAATTCACCCCTCCACTTT,CASSPGQNNSPLHF
.,.,TRBJ2-3,TRBV5-1,TGCGCCAGCAGCTTGACTTTCCCTTTAGATACGCAGTATTTT,CASSLTFPLDTQYF
.,.,TRBJ2-7,TRBV7-8,TGTGCCAGCAGCCACACGGGAGAGCAGTACTTC,CASSHTGEQYF
.,.,TRBJ1-5,TRBV9,TGTGCCAGCAGCGTAACGGACAGTCGGGTTCAGCCCCAGCATTTT,CASSVTDSRVQPQHF
TRBD1,.,TRBJ2-1,TRBV18,TGTGCCAGCTCGGTGGAGACAGGGTACTACAATGAGCAGTTCTTC,CASSVETGYYNEQFF
.,.,TRBJ2-5,TRBV21-1,TGTGCCAGCAGCAAAGCGTCCAGCGGGGGGGAAGAGACCCAGTACTTC,CASSKASSGGEETQYF
.,.,TRBJ2-7,TRBV5-4,TGTGCCAGCAGCTTATGGCCCCCTAGGGAGCAGTACTTC,CASSLWPPREQYF
TRBD1,.,TRBJ1-4,TRBV5-4,TGTGCCAGCAGCGTATGGGACAGGGTAGCAACTAATGAAAAACTGTTTTTT,CASSVWDRVATNEKLFF
TRBD1,.,TRBJ1-1,TRBV5-1,TGCGCCAGCAGCTTGGGGACAGGGATGAACACTGAAGCTTTCTTT,CASSLGTGMNTEAFF
TRBD1,.,TRBJ1-2,TRBV25-1,TGTGCCACCCTTTCGGGGCGTGGGGACAGGAGCTATGGCTACACCTTC,CATLSGRGDRSYGYTF
.,.,TRBJ2-2,TRBV27,TGTGCCAGCAGTCCTGGGGCCGGGACTTGGGCCGGGGAGCTGTTTTTT,CASSPGAGTWAGELFF
.,.,TRBJ1-1,TRBV6-5,TGTGCCAGCAGTTGGGGGGAGTGGGCTTTCTTT,CASSWGEWAFF
.,.,TRBJ1-1,TRBV4-3,TGCGCCAGCAGCCAAAGTGGGGCCACTGAAGCTTTCTTT,CASSQSGATEAFF
TRBD1,.,TRBJ2-7,TRBV7-9,TGTGCCAGCAGCCTGACGGGACAGGGCTACGAGCAGTACTTC,CASSLTGQGYEQYF
TRBD2,.,TRBJ2-3,TRBV7-9,TGTTCCAGCAGCTTAGGGCCGGGGGGGAACACAGATACGCAGTATTTT,CSSSLGPGGNTDTQYF
.,few,TRBJ1-5,TRBV10-3,TGTGCCATCAGTGAGCGGGACAACAATCAGCCCCAGCATTTT,CAISERDNNQPQHF
TRBD1,.,TRBJ2-7,TRBV5-1,TGCGCCAGCACCTCGGGACAGTACTCCTACGAGCAGTACTTC,CASTSGQYSYEQYF
TRBD1,.,TRBJ2-7,TRBV6-5,TGTGCCAGCAGTTATGACAGGGCCCCCTACGAGCAGTACTTC,CASSYDRAPYEQYF
.,once,TRBJ1-5,TRBV5-6,TGTGCCAGCAGCTTTGGCCGTCCTGGGGCAGTCCCTCGAAATCAGCCCCAGCATTTT,CASSFGRPGAVPRNQPQHF
TRBD1,.,TRBJ1-5,TRBV6-1,TGTGCCAGCCATGACAGGGCGGCCAATCAGCCCCAGCATTTT,CASHDRAANQPQHF
.,few,TRBJ1-6,TRBV13,TGTGCCAGCACCACACGCGGCGGTTCACCCCTCCACTTT,CASTTRGGSPLHF
.,few,TRBJ1-2,TRBV5-6,TGTGCCAGCAGTCAGCCCCCAGGTAACCACTATGGCTACACCTTC,CASSQPPGNHYGYTF
.,.,TRBJ1-3,TRBV5-1,TGCGCCAGCAGCTCAAACTCTGGAAACACCATATATTTT,CASSSNSGNTIYF
.,.,TRBJ2-1,TRBV2,TGTGCCAGCAGTGAAGGTAGGGGTGAGCAGTTCTTC,CASSEGRGEQFF